Presented here are 8 T cell receptor beta chains from one specimen sequenced in a study of cytotoxic CD8 clonotypes in ibrutinib-treated CLL (dated by TCRdb to the early 2020s). Libraries were prepared through the immunoSEQ multiplex PCR assay. TCRdb re-hosts the immuneACCESS table, in-frame sequences only. Its copies lack some clones; in the studies checked, an unresolved V gene accounts for under half of them, and the cause for the rest is not known. The sample includes some 130,000 clones, with approximately 85% observed a single time. The biggest ten clones account for over 2% of the sample. What this sample's time point label stands for: approximately 2 years on ibrutinib. Here the sequenced sample was PBMCs, taken after 24 months of ibrutinib treatment. The receptors stem from a human donor with chronic lymphocytic leukemia.

The chain is built from TRBV9 and TRBJ2-1, with 11 bases identical to TRBD2. After removal of 0 bases from V and 8 bases from J, the junction contained 7 bases not matched to a gene. The CDR3 consists of 16 residues. In germline, CDR1 is SGDLS, CDR2 YYNGEE. In DNA, the CDR3 is TGTGCCAGCAGCGTAGAGGGGACTAGCGGATCCGATGAGCAGTTCTTC. Residues: CASSVEGTSGSDEQFF.

This chain links TRBV2 with TRBJ2-6; 10 bases map to TRBD1. CDR1 and CDR2 from the germline V gene are SNHLY and FYNNEI. V was pared by 6 bases and J by 1 base, with 3 bases of the junction left unmatched. The CDR3 sequence is 16 residues long. The CDR3 protein is CASRRGQGSGANVLTF. The CDR3 bases are TGTGCCAGCAGGAGGGGACAGGGGTCTGGGGCCAACGTCCTGACTTTC. The variable domain in full, with the rest retrieved from reference TRBV2 and TRBJ2-6, is EPEVTQTPSHQVTQMGQEVILRCVPISNHLYFYWYRQILGQKVEFLVSFYNNEISEKSEIFDDQFSVERPDGSNFTLKIRSTKLEDSAMYFCASRRGQGSGANVLTFGAGSRLTVL.

Only a few counts were recorded for this clone. The chain carries TRBV6-1 and TRBJ1-3; 11 bases map to TRBD1. The V and J ends lost 4 bases and 7 bases, in that order; junction bases with no gene match: 9. The CDR3 covers 16 residues. Germline V CDR1 and CDR2: MNHNS, SASEGT. The DNA of the CDR3 is TGTGCCAGCAGTGGTCCTGGACAGGGGGCGAGGAACACCATATATTTT. It translates to CASSGPGQGARNTIYF.

This clone was picked up one time. J is TRBJ1-4 and V is TRBV28; 7 bases are shared with TRBD1. This CDR3 is built from 15 residues. The V segment lost 5 bases and the J segment 8 bases; nucleotides outside the gene matches: 11. In germline, CDR1 is MDHEN, CDR2 SYDVKM. The DNA of the CDR3 is TGTGCCAGCAGTCCCAAGACAGGGCGTCGGGAAAAACTGTTTTTT. This translates into CASSPKTGRREKLFF.

The chain uses TRBV19 and TRBJ1-1, with 11 bases that match TRBD1. The CDR3 is 15 residues long. J gave up 4 bases and V 10 bases, and 11 bases lay outside the gene matches. Germline V gives CDR1 LNHDA, CDR2 SQIVND (reference sequence). The CDR3 protein is CATQAPGTGGTEAFF. CDR3 DNA sequence: TGTGCCACTCAAGCCCCCGGGACAGGGGGCACTGAAGCTTTCTTT. Full variable domain (remainder filled in from reference TRBV19 and TRBJ1-1): DGGITQSPKYLFRKEGQNVTLSCEQNLNHDAMYWYRQDPGQGLRLIYYSQIVNDFQKGDIAEGYSVSREKKESFPLTVTSAQKNPTAFYLCATQAPGTGGTEAFFGQGTRLTVV.

The rearrangement joins TRBV28 to TRBJ2-7; 11 bases line up with TRBD1. CDR3 length: 13 amino acids. Trimming cost V 8 bases and J 7 bases; bases outside gene matches: 7. Germline V gene data show CDR1 as MDHEN and CDR2 as SYDVKM. CDR3 sequence (DNA): TGTGCCAGCCGGGGACAGGGGGACCTAGAGCAGTACTTC. Translated, it gives CASRGQGDLEQYF. The full variable domain, in which reference TRBV28 and TRBJ2-7 provide the parts outside the CDR3, is DVKVTQSSRYLVKRTGEKVFLECVQDMDHENMFWYRQDPGLGLRLIYFSYDVKMKEKGDIPEGYSVSREKKERFSLILESASTNQTSMYLCASRGQGDLEQYFGPGTRLTVT.

This clone occurred once. This chain joins TRBV5-8 and TRBJ2-1; D is unresolved. The V end was cut by 0 bases, the J end by 12 bases, with 13 bases between. The germline V gene has CDR1 SGHTS and CDR2 YDEGEE. The CDR3 covers 13 residues. The CDR3 reads CASSLDYGLGQFF. Written as DNA, the CDR3 is TGTGCCAGCAGCTTGGATTACGGGTTGGGGCAGTTCTTC.

The J gene is TRBJ2-2, the V gene TRBV5-4; possibly TRBD1 for D (6 bases). The CDR3 spans 17 residues. The V gene's germline CDR1 is SGHNT and CDR2 YYREEE (reference sequence). V was shortened by 6 bases and J by 6 bases, with 24 bases between the two germline ends. The CDR3 loop reads CASTQEGAGVISGELFF. The CDR3 DNA reads TGTGCCAGCACCCAAGAAGGGGCAGGGGTGATTTCCGGGGAGCTGTTTTTT. The whole variable domain, filled in from reference TRBV5-4 and TRBJ2-2, reads ETGVTQSPTHLIKTRGQQVTLRCSSQSGHNTVSWYQQALGQGPQFIFQYYREEENGRGNFPPRFSGLQFPNYSSELNVNALELDDSALYLCASTQEGAGVISGELFFGEGSRLTVL.